Given below is one T cell receptor beta chain in context. This clone was observed a handful of times. The antigen it binds to is not known. Base qualities are missing; no much larger clone stands one base away. The data belong to a study of blood T cell repertoires in COVID-19 (dated by TCRdb to about 2020). Describing the broader study: Samples from collaborators originated in the United States, Italy and Spain and spanned both the acute and convalescent phases of COVID-19. The material from the prospective study consisted of cDNA or gDNA derived from T cells, B-cell-depleted T cells, or PBMCs. Subjects who had been exposed to COVID-19, were actively infected with it, or had recovered from it provided the deeply sampled blood TCRbeta repertoires that made up the dataset. A freely available public database, intended as a resource for researchers studying the immune response to SARS-CoV-2, is where the repertoires were released. Samples were obtained from the ongoing ImmuneRACE study (first 160 participants) and from 1,254 subjects provided by 6 global collaborators. Nearly every sample came with metadata listing a de-identified subject ID, COVID-19 status, age in years and sex. Where available, HLA class I and class II types were taken from metadata supplied by the sample provider and were not determined by assay-based typing.

The germline V gene supplies CDR1 SGHAT and CDR2 FQNNGV. Trimmed from V: 2 bases; trimmed from J: 7 bases; junction bases lacking a gene match: 8. The CDR3 measures 16 amino acids from cysteine to phenylalanine. Just CDR3 DNA is preserved here, 48 bases in frame from base 1. TCRbeta CDR3 regions were amplified from genomic DNA using the immunoSEQ Assay, a bias-controlled multiplex PCR. In the authors' own workflow: Nucleated cell counts per sample were estimated from amplification of reference gene primers within the assay. Sequence reads were collapsed and filtered to measure the absolute abundance of every unique TCRbeta CDR3 rearrangement. Productive Simpson clonality was computed per sample as the square root of Simpson's diversity index over productive rearrangements. TCRdb took over this immuneACCESS table, retaining in-frame rearrangements with V and J assigned. Such tables are incomplete; in checked studies, under half of the missing clones stem from an unresolved V gene, and the remainder is unexplained. That table is the source of V, J and clone size, and D and trimming were worked out from the DNA. Within this sample are 90,000 to 130,000 clones, with about 89% of them counted one time only. 4.5% of the sample is held by the ten biggest clonotypes.

Collaborating institutions collected whole blood in K2EDTA tubes following their own protocols. For TCRbeta analysis, collaborators shipped samples in one of three forms: frozen whole blood, isolated PBMCs, or DNA extracted from either of those sample types. What the research found in general, with its limitations: The quantity of clinical and demographic metadata differed by source and by participant and was supplied without curation.

The sequence derives from a man aged 35 to 55 with acute or convalescent COVID-19. Sequences were obtained from peripheral blood. The chain is assembled from TRBV11-2 and TRBJ2-1, with TRBD2 identical over 10 junction bases. The CDR3 sequence is CASSLLTSGMINEQFF. The DNA is TGTGCCAGCAGCTTACTTACTAGCGGGATGATTAATGAGCAGTTCTTC. The CDR3 plus the reference TRBV11-2 and TRBJ2-1 genes for the other parts give the full variable domain: EAGVAQSPRYKIIEKRQSVAFWCNPISGHATLYWYQQILGQGPKLLIQFQNNGVVDDSQLPKDRFSAERLKGVDSTLKIQPAKLEDSAVYLCASSLLTSGMINEQFFGPGTRLTVL.